What follows describes a single TCR beta chain. What it binds is not known. TCRdb fed the RT-PCR reads into MiXCR, producing one record per CDR3 protein. The table includes more than 600,000 distinct CDR3 sequences, approximately 17% detected once. The sample comes from a study of response to subunit inactivated influenza vaccine. Study observations and caveats: The authors suggested that few new T cells are recruited per seasonal influenza vaccination.

Germline loops: CDR1 GTSNPN, CDR2 SVGIG (reference sequence). This CDR3 has 11 residues. V lost 4 bases and J lost 4, with 5 bases in between. The starting material was PBMCs from blood, obtained about 5 days after vaccination. The receptor comes from a man aged 45-60 years who received an inactivated influenza vaccine. V usage is TRBV30 and J usage is TRBJ2-1; D unclear. For the CDR3, the DNA is TGTGCCTGGAACCATTACAATGAGCAGTTCTTC. Amino acid sequence: CAWNHYNEQFF.